The rows below give T cell receptor beta chains drawn from one sample of a study of cytomegalovirus exposure and HLA in healthy donors. The method was immunoSEQ multiplex PCR; TCRdb's version includes in-frame clones alone and lacks a portion of them. This sample has some 200,000 clones, with around 77% found just once. The specimen sequenced was PBMCs. The receptors originated from a woman aged 25 to 45 in good health and CMV-seronegative. Each CDR3 is given with its conserved first and last residue. Each record gives: clone size, V gene, J gene, D gene, CDR3 DNA, CDR3 protein. The D gene is left open where the match is weak. Rows give clone size only sometimes, using once, few, many, or a class for an expanded clone.

-	TRBV4-1	TRBJ2-7	TRBD2	TGCGCCAGCAGCCAAGGACTAGCGGGGCGTTTATTCTACGAGCAGTACTTC	CASSQGLAGRLFYEQYF
-	TRBV30	TRBJ2-3	-	TGTGCCTGGAACCGGGGAACAGATACGCAGTATTTT	CAWNRGTDTQYF
-	TRBV12-5	TRBJ2-7	TRBD1	TGTGCTAGCCGGACAGGGAACACCTACGAGCAGTACTTC	CASRTGNTYEQYF
-	TRBV19	TRBJ1-1	-	TGTGCCAGTAGTATAATTAGGGGGGGGGAAGCTTTCTTT	CASSIIRGGEAFF
-	TRBV18	TRBJ2-1	-	TGTGCCAGCTCACCACAGCGGACCTACAATGAGCAGTTCTTC	CASSPQRTYNEQFF
-	TRBV7-8	TRBJ2-5	TRBD1	TGTGCCAGCAGCTTAAACAGGGGGAGTCAAGAGACCCAGTACTTC	CASSLNRGSQETQYF
-	TRBV6-4	TRBJ1-2	-	TGTGCCAGGGACAGCGTATCACAGGGTGGCTACACCTTC	CARDSVSQGGYTF
-	TRBV7-8	TRBJ1-3	-	TGTGCCAGCAGTCTACGGGGAAACACCATATATTTT	CASSLRGNTIYF
few	TRBV2	TRBJ2-3	-	TGTGCCAGCAGTGAAACCGGTGTGGATACGCAGTATTTT	CASSETGVDTQYF
-	TRBV4-1	TRBJ2-2	TRBD2	TGCGCCAGCAGCCACCCACTCGAGGGGACTAGCGTCGTCGGGGAGCTGTTTTTT	CASSHPLEGTSVVGELFF
-	TRBV5-8	TRBJ2-3	TRBD2	TGTGCCAGCAGCTTTATTAGCGGGAGGGCCACAGATACGCAGTATTTT	CASSFISGRATDTQYF
-	TRBV30	TRBJ2-3	-	TGTGCCTGGAGTGTAACGGGAGCAGGAGATACGCAGTATTTT	CAWSVTGAGDTQYF
-	TRBV7-8	TRBJ2-7	TRBD2	TGTGCCAGCAGCTTAGTTCTAGCGGGGCGGTTGGGCGGCGAGCAGTACTTC	CASSLVLAGRLGGEQYF
once	TRBV9	TRBJ2-6	-	TGTGCCAGCAGCGTATTTCCTCAGGCGGGTAACGCCCTGACTTTC	CASSVFPQAGNALTF
-	TRBV9	TRBJ2-5	-	TGTGCCAGCAGCGTCCGGGGGTCAGAGACCCAGTACTTC	CASSVRGSETQYF